Below are 30 T cell receptor beta chains sequenced from a single sample in a study of blood T cell repertoires in COVID-19. TCRdb's table, derived via immunoSEQ multiplex PCR, lists solely in-frame clones and lacks some. The data contain roughly 260,000 clones, around 82% of them singletons. The sample consisted of peripheral blood. The receptor source for this set is a young woman with acute or convalescent COVID-19.

The gene calls are TRBV6-2 or TRBV6-3 and TRBJ2-7; D not certain. Trimming left V 0 bases short and J 2 bases short, with 14 bases between. Germline CDR1 is MNHEY and CDR2 is SVGEGT. The CDR3 is made up of 16 amino acids. DNA for the CDR3: TGTGCCAGCAGTTACTCGGTCCGAGATCTAACCTACGAGCAGTACTTC. Translation: CASSYSVRDLTYEQYF.

V gene TRBV18 combines with J gene TRBJ2-1; TRBD1 matches 9 bases. The CDR3 contains 14 residues. Germline lookup yields CDR1 KGHSH and CDR2 LQKENI. V gave up 3 bases and J gave up 9 bases; unmatched junction bases: 6. CDR3 bases: TGTGCCAGCTCACCCCGGACAGGGGCCGGTGAGCAGTTCTTC. The encoded protein is CASSPRTGAGEQFF.

The gene calls are TRBV6-2 or TRBV6-3 and TRBJ2-5, with D perhaps matching TRBD2 (7 bases). V lost 5 bases and J 8 bases, leaving 21 bases between the germline ends. In germline, CDR1 is MNHEY, CDR2 SVGEGT. The CDR3 runs to 15 residues. As DNA, the CDR3 is TGTGCCAGCAGTCTTAGGGGGGGGGCCCAAGGAACCCAGTACTTC. This encodes CASSLRGGAQGTQYF.

The genes are TRBV29-1 and TRBJ2-2; 7 bases line up with TRBD2. Germline V CDR1 and CDR2: SQVTM, ANQGSEA. The CDR3 is 16 amino acids. Trimming removed 6 bases from V and 0 bases from J; junction bases left unmatched: 10. The CDR3 here is CSVGGVSTANTGELFF. CDR3 nucleotides: TGCAGCGTGGGGGGGGTGTCGACCGCGAACACCGGGGAGCTGTTTTTT.

J is TRBJ1-5 and V is TRBV28; 11 bases fit TRBD1. The V gene end was trimmed by 6 bases and the J gene end by 3 bases; junction bases not matched to a gene: 7. Germline CDR1 reads MDHEN; CDR2 reads SYDVKM. The CDR3 covers 16 residues. CDR3 in DNA: TGTGCCAGCAGCCCCGGGACAGGGGGTCTCAATCAGCCCCAGCATTTT. It specifies CASSPGTGGLNQPQHF.

The chain links TRBV9 to TRBJ2-1; 15 nucleotides agree with TRBD2. The CDR3 has 19 residues. Germline-derived CDR1 and CDR2 are SGDLS and YYNGEE. J was trimmed by 1 base and V by 4 bases; bases with no gene match: 9. The CDR3 sequence: CASSPSGTSGRKSYNEQFF. Here the CDR3 DNA reads TGTGCCAGCAGCCCCTCCGGGACTAGCGGGAGGAAATCCTACAATGAGCAGTTCTTC.

This sequence joins TRBV21-1 and TRBJ2-7; TRBD2, as called in the table, went unchecked against the DNA. TRBV21-1 is given as a pseudogene. CDR3 length: 10 residues. The CDR3 sequence is CASSTYEQYF. Written as DNA, the CDR3 is TGTGCCAGCAGCACTTACGAGCAGTACTTC.

The CDR3 DNA is TGCGCCAGCAGCTTGGTCTTTGGTGCCGGTGACAATGAGCAGTTCTTC. Its translation is CASSLVFGAGDNEQFF. V usage is TRBV5-1 and J usage is TRBJ2-1, with D hard to call. From germline, CDR1 is SGHRS and CDR2 YFSETQ. With 0 bases removed from V and 5 bases from J, the gap between germline ends came to 15 bases. The CDR3 has 16 residues. Variable domain in full (rest from reference TRBV5-1 and TRBJ2-1): KAGVTQTPRYLIKTRGQQVTLSCSPISGHRSVSWYQQTPGQGLQFLFEYFSETQRNKGNFPGRFSGRQFSNSRSEMNVSTLELGDSALYLCASSLVFGAGDNEQFFGPGTRLTVL.

The V call is TRBV7-9, the J call TRBJ2-6, with D perhaps TRBD2 (5 bases). The ends were cut back, 8 bases at V and 0 bases at J, with 14 bases in the middle. CDR1 is SEHNR, CDR2 FQNEAQ, per germline (reference sequence). This CDR3 spans 16 amino acids. CDR3 loop: CASRSGRPSGANVLTF. The CDR3 coding sequence is TGTGCCAGCCGCAGCGGCAGACCCTCTGGGGCCAACGTCCTGACTTTC.

V and J are TRBV5-4 and TRBJ1-2, with 11 bases that match TRBD1. Trimming removed 2 bases from V and 2 bases from J; junction bases left unmatched: 8. Germline CDR1 is SGHNT and CDR2 is YYREEE (reference sequence). The CDR3 has 17 amino acids. The CDR3 loop is CASSFGIGTGGNYGYTF. CDR3 DNA: TGTGCCAGCAGCTTTGGGATCGGGACAGGGGGAAACTATGGCTACACCTTC.

The V gene is TRBV7-9, the J gene TRBJ2-5; 7 positions match TRBD1. The CDR3 has 14 residues. The ends lost 7 bases at V and 5 bases at J; junction bases unmatched: 10. Germline CDR1 and CDR2: SEHNR and FQNEAQ (reference sequence). The CDR3 protein is CASTRTGAQETQYF. The CDR3 DNA reads TGTGCCAGCACCCGCACAGGGGCCCAGGAGACCCAGTACTTC.

The chain couples TRBV5-1 to TRBJ2-1; possible D gene TRBD1, 5 bases. The CDR3 spans 14 residues. Germline CDR1 and CDR2: SGHRS and YFSETQ. Trimming stripped 1 base from V and 9 bases from J, with 14 bases between. The CDR3 DNA follows: TGCGCCAGCAGCTTGCGGGTTCCAGGGTCTGAGCAGTTCTTC. As protein: CASSLRVPGSEQFF.

V gene TRBV18 combines with J gene TRBJ1-2; TRBD1 aligns across 9 bases. V gave up 0 bases and J gave up 5 bases; unmatched junction bases: 4. CDR3 length: 15 amino acids. CDR1 and CDR2 from the germline V gene are KGHSH and LQKENI. The CDR3 sequence: CASSPPPTGGYGYTF. Here the CDR3 DNA reads TGTGCCAGCTCACCACCCCCGACAGGGGGATATGGCTACACCTTC.

The rearrangement joins TRBV7-9 to TRBJ2-1; TRBD1 agrees at 7 bases. Losses at the gene ends were 2 bases for V and 6 bases for J; bases not matched to a gene: 7. The CDR3 is 15 residues long. CDR1 and CDR2 from the germline V gene are SEHNR and FQNEAQ (reference sequence). In DNA, the CDR3 is TGTGCCAGCAGCTTAAGTGACAGGGAGCGCAATGAGCAGTTCTTC. This encodes CASSLSDRERNEQFF. Together with reference TRBV7-9 and TRBJ2-1, the CDR3 gives the full variable domain: DTGVSQNPRHKITKRGQNVTFRCDPISEHNRLYWYRQTLGQGPEFLTYFQNEAQLEKSRLLSDRFSAERPKGSFSTLEIQRTEQGDSAMYLCASSLSDRERNEQFFGPGTRLTVL.

This chain links TRBV11-3 with TRBJ2-1; a possible D gene is TRBD2 (6 bases). CDR1 and CDR2 from the germline V gene are SGHNT and YENEEA. Trimming left V 0 bases short and J 7 bases short, with 19 bases between. The length of the CDR3 is 17 residues. The CDR3 DNA follows: TGTGCCAGCAGCTTAGAATGGCCATTCGGGAGTGAGAATGAGCAGTTCTTC. Its protein is CASSLEWPFGSENEQFF. Drawing the rest from reference TRBV11-3 and TRBJ2-1, the complete variable domain is EAGVVQSPRYKIIEKKQPVAFWCNPISGHNTLYWYLQNLGQGPELLIRYENEEAVDDSQLPKDRFSAERLKGVDSTLKIQPAELGDSAVYLCASSLEWPFGSENEQFFGPGTRLTVL.

The chain employs TRBV4-3 and TRBJ2-1; 9 positions match TRBD2. Trimming removed 1 base from V and 12 bases from J; junction bases left unmatched: 19. The CDR3 spans 18 residues. From germline, CDR1 is LGHNA and CDR2 YSLEER. CDR3 sequence: CASSQAPMTSGGANRQFF. The CDR3 DNA is TGCGCCAGCAGCCAAGCCCCGATGACTAGCGGAGGGGCGAATAGGCAGTTCTTC.

This sequence joins TRBV2 and TRBJ1-2, with D perhaps TRBD1 (5 bases). Germline-derived CDR1 and CDR2 are SNHLY and FYNNEI. CDR3 length: 11 amino acids. The CDR3: CSIHDSYGYTF. DNA for the CDR3: TGTTCAATCCACGACAGCTATGGCTACACCTTC.

The chain combines TRBV28 with TRBJ2-7; 8 nucleotides match TRBD1. The CDR3 consists of 17 residues. V was pared by 2 bases and J by 4 bases, with 13 bases of the junction left unmatched. From germline, CDR1 is MDHEN and CDR2 SYDVKM. CDR3 DNA: TGTGCCAGCAGTTTACCCCAAGGACAGGGTAGGAATTACGAGCAGTACTTC. Protein: CASSLPQGQGRNYEQYF.

This chain connects TRBV14 to TRBJ1-4; D is ambiguous. Germline V gene lookup returns CDR1 SGHDN and CDR2 FVKESK. The CDR3 is made up of 17 amino acids. Trimming stripped 2 bases from V and 2 bases from J, with 15 bases between. CDR3 DNA: TGTGCCAGCAGCCAAAATGACTGGGTATCGACTAATGAAAAACTGTTTTTT. Residues: CASSQNDWVSTNEKLFF.

This clone appeared a single time. The chain is built from TRBV5-5 and TRBJ1-2; TRBD1 aligns across 9 bases. This CDR3 contains 14 residues. Unmatched junction bases numbered 6, after V lost 4 bases and J lost 5 bases. The germline V gene encodes CDR1 SGHKS and CDR2 YYEKEE (reference sequence). This CDR3 reads CASSPGQGPYGYTF. Written as DNA, the CDR3 is TGTGCCAGCAGCCCAGGACAGGGGCCGTATGGCTACACCTTC. Variable domain in full (rest from reference TRBV5-5 and TRBJ1-2): DAGVTQSPTHLIKTRGQQVTLRCSPISGHKSVSWYQQVLGQGPQFIFQYYEKEERGRGNFPDRFSARQFPNYSSELNVNALLLGDSALYLCASSPGQGPYGYTFGSGTRLTVV.

The V and J genes are TRBV21-1 and TRBJ1-2. TRBV21-1 is deemed a pseudogene. The CDR3 sequence is 13 residues long. As DNA, the CDR3 is TGTGCCAGCAGCAAAGTAAGCAGACTTGGCTACACCTTC. Translating gives CASSKVSRLGYTF.

This rearrangement joins TRBV10-2 to TRBJ2-2; D may be TRBD2 (6 bases). CDR1 WSHSY and CDR2 SAAADI come from the germline V gene. The CDR3 length is 13 residues. V dropped 10 bases and J dropped 0 bases, with 9 bases sitting between them. CDR3: CANGLTNTGELFF. Written as DNA, the CDR3 is TGCGCCAACGGACTAACGAACACCGGGGAGCTGTTTTTT.

The V and J genes are TRBV7-2 and TRBJ2-1; TRBD2 matches at 10 bases. CDR1 and CDR2 (germline): SGHTA, FQGNSA. V was pared by 1 base and J by 10 bases, with 7 bases of the junction left unmatched. The CDR3 is 15 residues long. CDR3 DNA sequence: TGTGCCAGCAGCTTAGGGAGGGCTAGCGGGAGCGAGCAGTTCTTC. Its translation: CASSLGRASGSEQFF. Full variable domain (remainder filled in from reference TRBV7-2 and TRBJ2-1): GAGVSQSPSNKVTEKGKDVELRCDPISGHTALYWYRQSLGQGLEFLIYFQGNSAPDKSGLPSDRFSAERTGGSVSTLTIQRTQQEDSAVYLCASSLGRASGSEQFFGPGTRLTVL.

The rearrangement links TRBV6-6 to TRBJ1-5; maybe TRBD1 (5 bases). The germline V and J ends were trimmed by 5 bases and 6 bases, with 29 bases remaining between them. This CDR3 has 19 amino acids. Germline CDR1 MNHNY, CDR2 SVGAGI (reference sequence). This CDR3 reads CASSRNGTPGLGLGQPQHF. Here the CDR3 DNA reads TGTGCCAGCAGTCGTAACGGGACTCCTGGACTAGGGTTGGGTCAGCCCCAGCATTTT.

The chain joins TRBV19 to TRBJ2-3, with 8 bases identical to TRBD1. The V gene's germline CDR1 is LNHDA and CDR2 SQIVND (reference sequence). The CDR3 is 13 residues long. The trim removed 6 bases at V and 7 bases at J, leaving 6 bases unmatched. CDR3 DNA sequence: TGTGCCAGTAGGGACAGGGATAGATATACGCAGTATTTT. It specifies CASRDRDRYTQYF.

V is TRBV27 and J is TRBJ2-2; TRBD2 aligns across 12 bases. Per the germline V gene, CDR1 is MNHEY and CDR2 is SMNVEV (reference sequence). The CDR3 totals 20 residues. The V gene end was trimmed by 1 base and the J gene end by 6 bases; junction bases not matched to a gene: 15. The CDR3 spells CASSLWASGRAGTEAGELFF. The CDR3 DNA reads TGTGCCAGCAGTTTATGGGCTAGCGGGAGGGCGGGAACAGAAGCCGGGGAGCTGTTTTTT.

This chain uses TRBV11-2 with TRBJ2-7; D is possibly TRBD2 (6 bases). Looked up from germline, CDR1 is SGHAT and CDR2 is FQNNGV. The V end was cut by 2 bases, the J end by 3 bases, with 11 bases between. CDR3 length: 14 residues. This CDR3 is CASSLRRGGYEQYF. The CDR3 bases are TGTGCCAGCAGCTTACGGAGGGGTGGCTACGAGCAGTACTTC.

CDR3 bases: TGTGCCAGCAGCGGGAGTTCGGGCTATGGCTACACCTTC. Protein sequence: CASSGSSGYGYTF. The chain is built from TRBV27 and TRBJ1-2; no definite D call. V lost 6 bases and J lost 4, with 12 bases in between. The germline CDR1 and CDR2 sequences are MNHEY and SMNVEV (reference sequence). The CDR3 extends over 13 amino acids.

V and J are TRBV30 and TRBJ2-7, with TRBD1 as a possible D gene (5 bases). The CDR3 covers 13 residues. CDR1 and CDR2 from the germline V gene are GTSNPN and SVGIG (reference sequence). V lost 3 bases to trimming and J lost 2 bases, with 11 bases between them. DNA of the CDR3: TGTGCCTGGAGCCGGGCAGGGACCTACGAGCAGTACTTC. Translated, it gives CAWSRAGTYEQYF.

This clone was detected only once. This chain connects TRBV27 to TRBJ2-7; TRBD1 aligns across 9 bases. The CDR3 has 14 residues. CDR1 is MNHEY, CDR2 SMNVEV, per germline (reference sequence). The V and J ends lost 6 bases and 4 bases, in that order; junction bases with no gene match: 7. The CDR3, as DNA: TGTGCCAGCAGCGCCGGGACAGGGCTATACGAGCAGTACTTC. Amino acid sequence: CASSAGTGLYEQYF.